The T cell receptor beta chain described here comes from a study of blood T cell repertoires in COVID-19 (dated by TCRdb to about 2020). Study-level background: Samples from collaborators originated in the United States, Italy and Spain and spanned both the acute and convalescent phases of COVID-19. The material from the prospective study consisted of cDNA or gDNA derived from T cells, B-cell-depleted T cells, or PBMCs. Deeply sampled blood TCRbeta repertoires from subjects exposed to, actively infected with, or recovered from COVID-19 were included in the dataset. The repertoires were made available in a free public database intended to serve as a resource for research on the immune response to SARS-CoV-2. Samples came from the ongoing ImmuneRACE study (first 160 participants) plus 1,254 subjects from 6 global collaborators. Sample metadata almost always included a de-identified subject ID, COVID-19 status, age in years and sex. Where available, HLA class I and class II types were obtained from metadata supplied by the sample provider rather than from assay-based typing. On the study overall, not on this receptor specifically: How much clinical and demographic metadata was included differed by source and by participant, and the metadata was provided uncurated.

TCRbeta CDR3 regions were amplified from genomic DNA by means of the immunoSEQ Assay, a bias-controlled multiplex PCR. In the original analysis: The number of nucleated cells in each sample was estimated from the amplification of reference gene primers within the assay. To quantify the absolute abundance of each unique TCRbeta CDR3 rearrangement, sequence reads were collapsed and filtered. For each sample, productive Simpson clonality was calculated as the square root of Simpson's diversity index across productive rearrangements. TCRdb took over this immuneACCESS table, retaining in-frame rearrangements with V and J assigned. Such tables are incomplete; in checked studies, under half of the missing clones stem from an unresolved V gene, and the remainder is unexplained. Clonal size and the V and J genes are those of that table, whereas D and trimming came from the DNA. In all, the sample holds over 100,000 clones, and over 80% of those were seen once. The top ten clonotypes cover 2.5% of the sample.

The CDR3, from cysteine to phenylalanine, totals 14 residues. The only DNA kept is the CDR3, 42 bases in frame from the first base. From the germline V gene, CDR1 is SGHRS and CDR2 is YFSETQ. Clipping removes 5 bases from V and 4 bases from J, with 7 as the unmatched junction base count. A note on this clone: There is no known antigen for this receptor. Base quality data are lacking; no much larger clone is found one base away.

Whole blood was collected in K2EDTA tubes by collaborating institutions according to the institutions' own protocols. For TCRbeta analysis, collaborator samples were shipped as frozen whole blood, as isolated PBMCs, or as DNA extracted from either sample type. The chain uses TRBV5-1 and TRBJ2-7; TRBD1 lines up with 9 middle nucleotides. Sequenced material: peripheral blood. The receptor comes from a man aged 50 to 59 with active COVID-19. CDR3 protein: CASSFDRGAYEQYF. The DNA sequence reads TGCGCCAGCAGTTTCGACAGGGGGGCTTACGAGCAGTACTTC.